The present T cell receptor beta chain was sequenced within a study of regulatory T cells in long-lasting Graves disease. Notes on the study in general: Repertoires from persistent disease leaned toward TRBV28, TRBJ1-2 and TRBJ2-5. Persistent cases of Graves' showed reduced TCR diversity relative to newly diagnosed patients.

Time point specified: newly diagnosed GD, antithyroid drugs for less than 3 months. The authors made the TCR library using RNA they extracted from PBMCs. Arm-PCR of CDR3 regions with iRepertoire HTBI primers generated TCR beta libraries. TCRdb re-called the multiplex PCR reads with MiXCR, one entry per CDR3 protein. The sample lists 400,000 to 550,000 distinct CDR3 sequences, about 17% seen once, with less than 30% in the top ten. CDR1 PRHDT and CDR2 FYEKMQ come from the germline V gene (reference sequence). CDR3 length equals 15 residues. J was trimmed by 10 bases and V by 4 bases; bases with no gene match: 11. This clonotype was seen many times. Its target is unknown. The same data also contributed to another study, on T cells in Graves' hyperthyroidism and ophthalmopathy. This second study notes: A lack of ophthalmopathy progression within 18 months defined stable Graves' hyperthyroidism.

This chain connects TRBV13 to TRBJ1-4, with 8 bases aligning to TRBD1. The TCR sequence derives from a woman in her late teens or twenties with Graves disease. Sequencing used peripheral blood mononuclear cells (PBMCs), obtained at new diagnosis, from a patient treated with antithyroid drugs. In DNA form, the CDR3 reads TGTGCCAGCAGCTATGGACAGGGTAGTCGAGGAAAACTGTTTTTT. Protein: CASSYGQGSRGKLFF.